This TCR beta chain was captured by sequencing in a study of cytomegalovirus exposure and HLA in healthy donors. V gave up 3 bases and J gave up 0 bases, with 6 bases separating them. Germline V gives CDR1 MDHEN, CDR2 SYDVKM. The CDR3 is made up of 13 amino acids. Clones were sequenced by immunoSEQ multiplex PCR, and TCRdb holds only the in-frame ones, with some missing. Here the sample spans more than 250,000 clones, roughly 87% being singletons. Sequencing used PBMCs. The chain uses TRBV28 and TRBJ2-7, with D hard to call. The TCR comes from a woman in her 30s in good health and CMV-seropositive. The CDR3 is CASSFLNSYEQYF. For the CDR3, the DNA is TGTGCCAGCAGTTTTCTGAACTCCTACGAGCAGTACTTC. Together with reference TRBV28 and TRBJ2-7, the CDR3 gives the full variable domain: DVKVTQSSRYLVKRTGEKVFLECVQDMDHENMFWYRQDPGLGLRLIYFSYDVKMKEKGDIPEGYSVSREKKERFSLILESASTNQTSMYLCASSFLNSYEQYFGPGTRLTVT.